The rows below give T cell receptor beta chains drawn from one sample of a study of T cell repertoires in cytomegalovirus infection. The antigens of these receptors remain unknown. MiXCR, applied by TCRdb to the reads, yields one record per CDR3 protein. Of about 220,000 distinct CDR3 sequences listed, less than 50% are singletons. Here the sequenced sample was CD8+ T cells from cultured PBMCs, taken from culture after CMV antigen stimulation. The receptors were sampled from a human donor in good health (CMV status not recorded). Some clones in this sample may be carry-over from other donors' samples. Each CDR3 is given with its conserved first and last residue. The D gene is left open where the match is weak. Some rows have no size entry. The others give once, few or many, or a class for an expanded clone.

d_call	v_call	j_call	clone_size	cdr3_nt	cdr3_aa
-	TRBV11-1	TRBJ1-2	-	TGTGCCAGCAGCTTAGCGAGAGGGGAGAACTATGGCTACACCTTC	CASSLARGENYGYTF
-	TRBV12-3/TRBV12-4	TRBJ2-2	once	TGTGCCAGCAGTACTCCCTCCCGGGACCCTCCCGGGGAGCTGTTTTTT	CASSTPSRDPPGELFF
-	TRBV19	TRBJ2-1	-	TGTGCCAGTAGTATCCTGGACAGTTACAATGAGCAGTTCTTC	CASSILDSYNEQFF
-	TRBV27	TRBJ2-7	-	TGTGCCAGCAGTTTAACGGGACCCTCCTACGAGCAGTACTTC	CASSLTGPSYEQYF
TRBD2	TRBV4-1	TRBJ2-1	-	TGCGCCAGCAGCCAAGGGGGGCTCCTAGCGGGGAGCTACAATGAGCAGTTCTTC	CASSQGGLLAGSYNEQFF
-	TRBV12-3/TRBV12-4	TRBJ2-5	-	TGTGCCAGCAGTTTACCCCCCGGTGAGACCCAGTACTTC	CASSLPPGETQYF
TRBD2	TRBV7-9	TRBJ2-1	-	TGTGCCAGCAGCTTAGCACTGGGACTAGCGGGAGACTATAATGAGCAGTTCTTC	CASSLALGLAGDYNEQFF
-	TRBV7-4	TRBJ1-6	-	TGTGCCAGCAGCTTACAAGGGGGGAGAAATTCACCCCTCCACTTT	CASSLQGGRNSPLHF
TRBD1	TRBV6-1	TRBJ1-6	few	TGTGCCAGCGGCTATCCCTGGGGACAGGACAATTCACCCCTCCACTTT	CASGYPWGQDNSPLHF
-	TRBV20-1	TRBJ1-1	few	TGCAGTGCTAGAGATTTAGGGATTATGAACACTGAAGCTTTCTTT	CSARDLGIMNTEAFF
-	TRBV28	TRBJ2-1	many	TGTGCCAGCACCACCAGGGCGAGCCCTTACAATGAGCAGTTCTTC	CASTTRASPYNEQFF
-	TRBV11-2	TRBJ2-2	-	TGTGCCAGCAGCCTCCTGCGACTAGTTGTGGCCGGGGAGCTGTTTTTT	CASSLLRLVVAGELFF
-	TRBV7-3	TRBJ1-1	few	TGTGCCAGCAGCCCGTCGGGCATGAACACTGAAGCTTTCTTT	CASSPSGMNTEAFF
-	TRBV7-6	TRBJ1-1	-	TGTGCCAGCAGCTTATCCCCTGGAGGCGCTTTCTTT	CASSLSPGGAFF
TRBD1	TRBV20-1	TRBJ2-5	-	TGCAGTGCTAGAGATCCTCAGCAGGGGGTGCTCGAGACCCAGTACTTC	CSARDPQQGVLETQYF
-	TRBV12-3/TRBV12-4	TRBJ2-2	-	TGTGCCAGCCGAGGGGGCACCGGGGAGCTGTTTTTT	CASRGGTGELFF